One and the same sample provided the 4 T cell receptor beta chains below, sequenced in a study of shared clonotypes between healthy human individuals. Generated by immunoSEQ multiplex PCR, the TCRdb table keeps only in-frame clones and is missing some. The sample yields about 800,000 clones, 96% seen once. CD8 cells classed as naive were CD45RO-negative and positively selected for CCR7, excluding terminally differentiated effector memory CD45RA+ cells. Sequencing was done on a sample of naive CD8+ T cells sorted from blood. The receptors derive from a man aged 25 to 40 in good health.

The J gene is TRBJ2-1, the V gene TRBV9; TRBD2 matches 12 bases. This CDR3 contains 17 residues. CDR1 SGDLS and CDR2 YYNGEE come from the germline V gene. Germline trimming cut 0 bases from V and 5 bases from J; bases unmatched to any gene: 6. In nucleotides, the CDR3 is TGTGCCAGCAGCGTAGTCCCGACTAGCGGGAGTGACAATGAGCAGTTCTTC. Amino acid sequence: CASSVVPTSGSDNEQFF.

The genes are TRBV14 and TRBJ1-2, with TRBD1 as a possible D gene (5 bases). Looked up from germline, CDR1 is SGHDN and CDR2 is FVKESK. CDR3 size: 16 residues. Trimming removed 1 base from V and 6 bases from J, with 18 bases in between. Written as DNA, the CDR3 is TGTGCCAGCAGCCAAGTGGGGTTGCGGGGCAGCCATGGCTACACCTTC. Amino acids: CASSQVGLRGSHGYTF. Full variable domain (missing parts from reference TRBV14 and TRBJ1-2): EAGVTQFPSHSVIEKGQTVTLRCDPISGHDNLYWYRRVMGKEIKFLLHFVKESKQDESGMPNNRFLAERTGGTYSTLKVQPAELEDSGVYFCASSQVGLRGSHGYTFGSGTRLTVV.

CDR3 amino acids: CASSSVHEQYF. Here the CDR3 DNA reads TGTGCCAGCAGTTCAGTCCACGAGCAGTACTTC. The J gene is TRBJ2-7, the V gene TRBV6-5, with D unclear. Trimming removed 4 bases at V and 5 bases at J, with 6 bases between. Germline V gives CDR1 MNHEY, CDR2 SVGAGI. The CDR3 contains 11 residues.

In this sample, this clone turned up once. The chain joins TRBV19 to TRBJ2-7; possible D gene TRBD2, 6 bases. This CDR3 has 13 residues. The V end was cut by 7 bases, the J end by 1 base, with 11 bases between. Germline assignment: CDR1 LNHDA and CDR2 SQIVND (reference sequence). CDR3 bases: TGTGCCAGTAATTATGGGACTTCCTACGAGCAGTACTTC. Protein sequence: CASNYGTSYEQYF.